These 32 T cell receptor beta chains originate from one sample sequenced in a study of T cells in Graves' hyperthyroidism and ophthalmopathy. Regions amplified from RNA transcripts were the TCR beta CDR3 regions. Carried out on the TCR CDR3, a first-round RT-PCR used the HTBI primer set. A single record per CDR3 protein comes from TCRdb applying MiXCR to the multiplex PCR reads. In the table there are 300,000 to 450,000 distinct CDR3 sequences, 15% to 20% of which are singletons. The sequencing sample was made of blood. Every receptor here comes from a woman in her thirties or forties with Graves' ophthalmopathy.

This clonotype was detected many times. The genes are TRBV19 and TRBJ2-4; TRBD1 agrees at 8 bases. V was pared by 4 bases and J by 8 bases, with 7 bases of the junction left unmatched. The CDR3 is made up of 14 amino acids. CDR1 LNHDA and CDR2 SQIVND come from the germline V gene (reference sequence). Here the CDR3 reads CASSTGTGWDIQYF. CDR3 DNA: TGTGCCAGTAGTACCGGGACAGGTTGGGACATTCAGTACTTC.

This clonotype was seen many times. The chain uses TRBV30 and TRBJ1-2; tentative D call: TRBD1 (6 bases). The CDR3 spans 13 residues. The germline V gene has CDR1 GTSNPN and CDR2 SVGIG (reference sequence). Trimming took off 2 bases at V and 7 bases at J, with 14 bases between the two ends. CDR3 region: CAWSLRGRSGYTF. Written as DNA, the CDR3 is TGTGCCTGGAGTCTTCGGGGGCGTAGTGGCTACACCTTC.

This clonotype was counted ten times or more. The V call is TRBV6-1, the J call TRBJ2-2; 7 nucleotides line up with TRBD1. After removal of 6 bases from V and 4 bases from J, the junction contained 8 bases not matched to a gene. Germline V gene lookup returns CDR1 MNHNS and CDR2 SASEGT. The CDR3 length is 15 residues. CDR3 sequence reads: CASRPDRAGTGELFF. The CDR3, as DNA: TGTGCCAGCAGACCCGACAGGGCCGGCACCGGGGAGCTGTTTTTT.

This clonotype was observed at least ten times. This CDR3 is CASSHHRGMNTEAFF. The CDR3 coding sequence is TGTGCCAGCAGTCACCACAGGGGAATGAACACTGAAGCTTTCTTT. V gene TRBV28 combines with J gene TRBJ1-1, with 7 nucleotides matching TRBD1. This CDR3 has 15 residues. Unmatched junction bases numbered 6, after V lost 5 bases and J lost 0 bases. Per germline, CDR1 MDHEN and CDR2 SYDVKM.

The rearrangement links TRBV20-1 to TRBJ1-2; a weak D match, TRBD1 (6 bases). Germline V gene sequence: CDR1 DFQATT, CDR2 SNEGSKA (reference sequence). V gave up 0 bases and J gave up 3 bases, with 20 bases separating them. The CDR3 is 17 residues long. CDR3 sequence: CSARDAMTGADDYGYTF. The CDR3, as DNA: TGCAGTGCTAGAGATGCAATGACGGGGGCAGACGACTATGGCTACACCTTC.

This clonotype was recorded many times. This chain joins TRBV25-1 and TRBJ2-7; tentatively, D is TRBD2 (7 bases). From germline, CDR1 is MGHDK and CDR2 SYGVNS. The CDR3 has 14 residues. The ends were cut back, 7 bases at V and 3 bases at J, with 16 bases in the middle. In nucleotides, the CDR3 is TGTGCCAGCAAGGGGGGGGACTTTTACTACGAGCAGTACTTC. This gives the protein CASKGGDFYYEQYF.

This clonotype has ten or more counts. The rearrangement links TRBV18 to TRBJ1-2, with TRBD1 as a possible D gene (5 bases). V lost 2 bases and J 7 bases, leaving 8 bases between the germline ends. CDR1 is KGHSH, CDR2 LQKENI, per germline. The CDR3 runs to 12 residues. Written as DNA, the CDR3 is TGTGCCAGCTCACCAGGGGGGACTGGCTACACCTTC. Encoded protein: CASSPGGTGYTF.

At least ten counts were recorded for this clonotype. CDR3 region: CASSLQGNTYEQYF. Here the CDR3 DNA reads TGTGCCAGCAGCTTACAGGGTAATACCTACGAGCAGTACTTC. The V gene is TRBV7-9, the J gene TRBJ2-7; TRBD1 might be the D (5 bases). V was clipped by 2 bases and J by 2 bases, with 10 bases between them. The CDR3 is 14 amino acids. Per germline, CDR1 SEHNR and CDR2 FQNEAQ (reference sequence).

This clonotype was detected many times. The CDR3 is CASSVDLEGGRTGELFF. The CDR3 coding sequence is TGTGCCAGCAGCGTAGACCTCGAGGGAGGGCGCACCGGGGAGCTGTTTTTT. This chain connects TRBV9 to TRBJ2-2, with TRBD2 matching 7 bases. Germline trimming cut 0 bases from V and 4 bases from J; bases unmatched to any gene: 9. The CDR3 is 17 residues long. Per the germline V gene, CDR1 is SGDLS and CDR2 is YYNGEE.

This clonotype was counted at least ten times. The CDR3 protein is CASIQVLNTEAFF. In nucleotides, the CDR3 is TGTGCCAGCATACAGGTTTTGAACACTGAAGCTTTCTTT. This sequence joins TRBV10-3 and TRBJ1-1; TRBD1 is a possible D gene (5 bases). CDR3 length: 13 amino acids. CDR1 ENHRY and CDR2 SYGVKD come from the germline V gene. The germline V and J ends were trimmed by 10 bases and 0 bases, with 12 bases remaining between them.

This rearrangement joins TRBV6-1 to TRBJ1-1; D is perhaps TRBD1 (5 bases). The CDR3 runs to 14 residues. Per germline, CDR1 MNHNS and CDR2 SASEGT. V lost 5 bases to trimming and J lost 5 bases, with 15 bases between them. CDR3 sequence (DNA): TGTGCCAGCAGTCTCTCCATAGGGGCGACTGAAGCTTTCTTT. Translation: CASSLSIGATEAFF.

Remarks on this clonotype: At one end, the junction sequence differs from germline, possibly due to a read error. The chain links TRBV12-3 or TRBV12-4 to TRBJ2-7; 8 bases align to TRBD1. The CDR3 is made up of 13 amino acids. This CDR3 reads CASSLGTGYEQSF. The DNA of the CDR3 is TGTGCCAGCAGTCTCGGGACAGGCTACGAGCAGTCCTTC.

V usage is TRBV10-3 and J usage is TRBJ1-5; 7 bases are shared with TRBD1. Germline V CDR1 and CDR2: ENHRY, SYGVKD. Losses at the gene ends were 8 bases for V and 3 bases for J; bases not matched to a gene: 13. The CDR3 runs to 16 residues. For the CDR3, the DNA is TGTGCCATCGGCCCGAGGACAGGTAATAACAATCAGCCCCAGCATTTT. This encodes CAIGPRTGNNNQPQHF.

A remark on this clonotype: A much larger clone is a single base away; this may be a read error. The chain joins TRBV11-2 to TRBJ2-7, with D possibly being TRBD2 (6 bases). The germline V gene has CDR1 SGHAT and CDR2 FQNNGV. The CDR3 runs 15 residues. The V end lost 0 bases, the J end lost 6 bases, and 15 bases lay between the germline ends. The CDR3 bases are TGTGCCAGCAGCTTAGATCGTCCTAGCGCCGGCGAGCAGTACTTC. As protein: CASSLDRPSAGEQYF.

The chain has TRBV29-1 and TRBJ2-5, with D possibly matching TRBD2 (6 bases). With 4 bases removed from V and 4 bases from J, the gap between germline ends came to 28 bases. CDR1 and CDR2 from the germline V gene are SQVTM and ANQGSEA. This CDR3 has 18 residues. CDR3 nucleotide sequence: TGCAGCGTTGTGGGTGGGGCTAGCGACAGACACCCTCCAGAGACCCAGTACTTC. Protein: CSVVGGASDRHPPETQYF.

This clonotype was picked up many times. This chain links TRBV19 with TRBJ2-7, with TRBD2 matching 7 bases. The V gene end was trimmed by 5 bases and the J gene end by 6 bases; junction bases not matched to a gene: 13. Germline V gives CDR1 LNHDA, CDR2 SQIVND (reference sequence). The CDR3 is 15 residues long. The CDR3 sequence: CASSRREIPWGEQYF. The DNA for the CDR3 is TGTGCCAGTAGTCGGCGGGAGATCCCCTGGGGCGAGCAGTACTTC.

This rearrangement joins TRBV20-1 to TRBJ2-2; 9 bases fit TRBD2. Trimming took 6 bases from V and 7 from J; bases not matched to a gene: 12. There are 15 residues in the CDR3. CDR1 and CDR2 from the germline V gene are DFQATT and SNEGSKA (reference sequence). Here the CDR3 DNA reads TGCAGTGCCAAAGAGGGCGGGAGGGCCGGCGGGGAGCTGTTTTTT. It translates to CSAKEGGRAGGELFF.

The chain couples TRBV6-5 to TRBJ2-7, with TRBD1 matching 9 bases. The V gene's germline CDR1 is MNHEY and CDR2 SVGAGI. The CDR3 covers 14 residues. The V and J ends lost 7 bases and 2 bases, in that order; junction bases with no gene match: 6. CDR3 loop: CASKPGQGTYEQYF. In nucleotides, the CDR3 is TGTGCCAGCAAGCCGGGACAGGGAACCTACGAGCAGTACTTC.

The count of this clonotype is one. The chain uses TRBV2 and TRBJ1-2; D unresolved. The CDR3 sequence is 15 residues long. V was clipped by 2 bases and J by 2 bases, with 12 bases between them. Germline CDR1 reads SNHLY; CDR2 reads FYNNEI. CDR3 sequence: CASSELRTTNYGYTF. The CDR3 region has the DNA TGTGCCAGCAGTGAACTTCGGACTACCAACTATGGCTACACCTTC.

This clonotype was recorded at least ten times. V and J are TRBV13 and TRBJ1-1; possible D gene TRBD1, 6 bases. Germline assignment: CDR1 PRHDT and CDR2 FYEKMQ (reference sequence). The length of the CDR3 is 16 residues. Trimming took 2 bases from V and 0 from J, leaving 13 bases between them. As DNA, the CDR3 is TGTGCCAGCAGCTTAAAGGGGGGTTACATGAACACTGAAGCTTTCTTT. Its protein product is CASSLKGGYMNTEAFF.

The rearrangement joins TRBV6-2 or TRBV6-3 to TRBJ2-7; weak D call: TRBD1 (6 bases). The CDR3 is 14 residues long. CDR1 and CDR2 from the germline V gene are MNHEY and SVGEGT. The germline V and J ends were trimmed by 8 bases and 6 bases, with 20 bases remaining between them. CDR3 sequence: CASRKGGSRVEQYF. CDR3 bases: TGTGCCAGCCGTAAAGGGGGTTCGAGGGTCGAGCAGTACTTC.

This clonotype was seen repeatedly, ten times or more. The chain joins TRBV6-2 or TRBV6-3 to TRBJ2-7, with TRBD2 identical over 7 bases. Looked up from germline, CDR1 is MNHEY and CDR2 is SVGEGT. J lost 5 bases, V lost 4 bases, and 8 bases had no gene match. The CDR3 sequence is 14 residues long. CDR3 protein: CASSLAGEGHEQYF. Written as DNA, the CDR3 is TGTGCCAGCAGTTTAGCGGGCGAAGGGCACGAGCAGTACTTC.

CDR3 region: CASSERVGGQPQHF. The CDR3, as DNA: TGTGCCAGCAGTGAACGGGTGGGTGGACAGCCCCAGCATTTT. V and J are TRBV6-1 and TRBJ1-5; no reliable D call. With 2 bases removed from V and 7 bases from J, the gap between germline ends came to 12 bases. The CDR3 contains 14 residues. CDR1 MNHNS and CDR2 SASEGT come from the germline V gene.

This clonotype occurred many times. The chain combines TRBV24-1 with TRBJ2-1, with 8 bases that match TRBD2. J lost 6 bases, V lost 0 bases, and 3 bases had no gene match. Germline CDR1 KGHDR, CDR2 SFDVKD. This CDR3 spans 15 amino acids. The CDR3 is CATSDLAGGSNEQFF. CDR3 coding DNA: TGTGCCACCAGTGATTTGGCGGGAGGAAGCAATGAGCAGTTCTTC.

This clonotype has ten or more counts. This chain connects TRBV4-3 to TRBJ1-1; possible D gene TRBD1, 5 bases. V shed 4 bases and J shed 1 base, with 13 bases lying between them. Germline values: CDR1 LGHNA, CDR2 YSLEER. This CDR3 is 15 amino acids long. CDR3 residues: CASSLQPQGNTEAFF. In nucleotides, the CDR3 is TGCGCCAGCAGCCTACAGCCGCAGGGGAACACTGAAGCTTTCTTT.

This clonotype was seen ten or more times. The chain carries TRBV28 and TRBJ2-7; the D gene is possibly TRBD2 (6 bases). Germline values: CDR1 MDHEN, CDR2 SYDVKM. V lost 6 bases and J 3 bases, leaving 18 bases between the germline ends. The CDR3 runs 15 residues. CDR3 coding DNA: TGTGCCAGCAGCATGACCGGGACTCTAATCTACGAGCAGTACTTC. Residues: CASSMTGTLIYEQYF. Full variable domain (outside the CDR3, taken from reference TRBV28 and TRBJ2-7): DVKVTQSSRYLVKRTGEKVFLECVQDMDHENMFWYRQDPGLGLRLIYFSYDVKMKEKGDIPEGYSVSREKKERFSLILESASTNQTSMYLCASSMTGTLIYEQYFGPGTRLTVT.

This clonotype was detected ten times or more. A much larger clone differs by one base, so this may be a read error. Here the CDR3 DNA reads TGTGCCAGCAGCTTAGCCGGACAGGGGGTGAGGAACACTGAAGCTTTCTTT. It translates to CASSLAGQGVRNTEAFF. The V gene is TRBV7-8, the J gene TRBJ1-1, with 10 nucleotides matching TRBD1. Germline CDR1 reads SGHVS; CDR2 reads FQNEAQ. This CDR3 has 17 residues. V lost 0 bases to trimming and J lost 1 base; unmatched junction nucleotides: 5.

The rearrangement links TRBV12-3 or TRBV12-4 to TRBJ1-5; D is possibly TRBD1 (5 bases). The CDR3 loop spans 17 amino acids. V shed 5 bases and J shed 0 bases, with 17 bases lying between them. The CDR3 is CASSRSLGDLSNQPQHF. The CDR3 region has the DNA TGTGCCAGCAGTAGGTCTCTCGGGGACCTTAGCAATCAGCCCCAGCATTTT.

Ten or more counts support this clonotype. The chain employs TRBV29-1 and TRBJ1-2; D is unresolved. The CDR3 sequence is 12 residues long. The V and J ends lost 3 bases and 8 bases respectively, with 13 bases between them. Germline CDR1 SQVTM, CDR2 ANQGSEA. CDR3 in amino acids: CSVEWETPGYTF. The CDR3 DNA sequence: TGCAGCGTTGAGTGGGAAACTCCGGGCTACACCTTC.

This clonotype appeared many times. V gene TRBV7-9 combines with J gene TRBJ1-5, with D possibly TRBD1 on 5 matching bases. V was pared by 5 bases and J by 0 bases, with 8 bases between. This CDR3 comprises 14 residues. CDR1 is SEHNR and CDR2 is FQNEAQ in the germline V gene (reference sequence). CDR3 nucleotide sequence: TGTGCCAGCAGCCCAGGGACTAGCAATCAGCCCCAGCATTTT. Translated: CASSPGTSNQPQHF.

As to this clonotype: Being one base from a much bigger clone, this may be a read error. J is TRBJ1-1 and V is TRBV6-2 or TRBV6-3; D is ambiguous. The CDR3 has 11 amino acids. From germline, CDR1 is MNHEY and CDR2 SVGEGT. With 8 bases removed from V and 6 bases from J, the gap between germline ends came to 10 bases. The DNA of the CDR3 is TGTGCCAGCCACGGGTACTCTGAAGCTTTCTTT. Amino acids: CASHGYSEAFF.

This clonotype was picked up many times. This CDR3 is CASSYVGQPQHF. The CDR3 DNA is TGTGCCAGCAGTTACGTCGGTCAGCCCCAGCATTTT. The chain couples TRBV6-6 to TRBJ1-5, with D unclear. Trimming shortened V by 2 bases and J by 6 bases, and 5 bases separated the two germline ends. CDR1 is MNHNY and CDR2 is SVGAGI in the germline V gene (reference sequence). The CDR3 runs 12 residues.